Presented here are 10 T cell receptor beta chains from one specimen sequenced in a study of blood T cell repertoires in COVID-19. Produced via immunoSEQ multiplex PCR; TCRdb's table is partial and in-frame only. The table has 120,000 or so clones, approximately 67% seen once. Material for sequencing was peripheral blood. These receptors were taken from a woman in her fifties or sixties with acute or convalescent COVID-19.

This clone was found many times. The CDR3 protein is CASSFGTGEQPQHF. CDR3 in DNA: TGTGCCAGCTCTTTTGGGACAGGGGAACAGCCCCAGCATTTT. The V gene is TRBV18, the J gene TRBJ1-5, with TRBD1 matching over 10 bases. V shed 6 bases, J shed 7 bases, and the junction held 6 bases outside the gene matches. The CDR3 is made up of 14 amino acids. Germline V gene lookup returns CDR1 KGHSH and CDR2 LQKENI.

The rearrangement uses TRBV27 and TRBJ1-6, with 10 bases aligning to TRBD1. Unmatched junction bases numbered 5, after V lost 3 bases and J lost 9 bases. The CDR3 consists of 15 residues. The germline V gene encodes CDR1 MNHEY and CDR2 SMNVEV (reference sequence). The DNA for the CDR3 is TGTGCCAGCAGTTTTCGGACAGGGGGGGTTTCACCCCTCCACTTT. It codes for CASSFRTGGVSPLHF.

The chain recombines TRBV7-2 with TRBJ1-2; possibly TRBD1 for D (5 bases). CDR1 SGHTA and CDR2 FQGNSA come from the germline V gene. Trimming cost V 6 bases and J 4 bases, with 15 bases left between them. The CDR3 extends over 14 amino acids. The CDR3 bases are TGTGCCAGCAGTCAAAGTTCAGGGCTCTATGGCTACACCTTC. This encodes CASSQSSGLYGYTF.

This clone was recorded a few times. This chain joins TRBV18 and TRBJ1-2, with 11 bases fitting TRBD1. CDR1 and CDR2 (germline): KGHSH, LQKENI. With V trimmed by 2 bases and J by 4 bases, 6 bases remained unmatched. The CDR3 totals 16 residues. In DNA form, the CDR3 reads TGTGCCAGCTCACCAGCACAAGGACAGGGGGCCTATGGCTACACCTTC. It yields the protein CASSPAQGQGAYGYTF.

J is TRBJ1-5 and V is TRBV30; no reliable D call. CDR1 GTSNPN and CDR2 SVGIG come from the germline V gene (reference sequence). Trimming removed 0 bases at V and 4 bases at J, with 7 bases between. CDR3 length equals 13 residues. The CDR3 sequence is CAWSVRENQPQHF. The CDR3 nucleotides are TGTGCCTGGAGTGTACGGGAAAATCAGCCCCAGCATTTT. Combining the CDR3 with reference TRBV30 and TRBJ1-5 gives the whole variable domain SQTIHQWPATLVQPVGSPLSLECTVEGTSNPNLYWYRQAAGRGLQLLFYSVGIGQISSEVPQNLSASRPQDRQFILSSKKLLLSDSGFYLCAWSVRENQPQHFGDGTRLSIL.

V is TRBV30 and J is TRBJ2-7; TRBD1 matches at 8 bases. The germline V gene has CDR1 GTSNPN and CDR2 SVGIG (reference sequence). V trimming: 0 bases; J trimming: 5 bases; junction bases outside the gene matches: 9. The CDR3 is 15 amino acids. The CDR3 nucleotides read TGTGCCTGGAGTGTGGGAGGACAGGGTAAACACGAGCAGTACTTC. It yields the protein CAWSVGGQGKHEQYF.

The chain is built from TRBV28 and TRBJ2-7; 11 bases line up with TRBD2. V trimming: 4 bases; J trimming: 6 bases; junction bases outside the gene matches: 8. Germline V gene data show CDR1 as MDHEN and CDR2 as SYDVKM. This CDR3 is built from 15 residues. CDR3 DNA: TGTGCCAGCAGTTCGGGGACTAGCGGAAGAGGCGAGCAGTACTTC. Its translation is CASSSGTSGRGEQYF.

The chain uses TRBV7-2 and TRBJ1-6, with D perhaps matching TRBD1 (6 bases). Trimming stripped 7 bases from V and 6 bases from J, with 13 bases between. This CDR3 contains 14 residues. Germline V CDR1 and CDR2: SGHTA, FQGNSA. Here the CDR3 DNA reads TGTGCCAGCAAGGGGGAACTCATTAATTCACCCCTCCACTTT. As protein: CASKGELINSPLHF. Full variable domain (rest looked up from reference TRBV7-2 and TRBJ1-6): GAGVSQSPSNKVTEKGKDVELRCDPISGHTALYWYRQSLGQGLEFLIYFQGNSAPDKSGLPSDRFSAERTGGSVSTLTIQRTQQEDSAVYLCASKGELINSPLHFGNGTRLTVT.

V is TRBV19 and J is TRBJ1-2; tentatively, D is TRBD1 (5 bases). The CDR3 runs to 16 residues. The germline V and J ends were trimmed by 1 base and 4 bases, with 16 bases remaining between them. Germline values: CDR1 LNHDA, CDR2 SQIVND (reference sequence). CDR3 sequence (DNA): TGTGCCAGTAGTATAGGTGGACAACAGACCCGCTATGGCTACACCTTC. This codes for CASSIGGQQTRYGYTF.

The count of this clone is one. V and J are TRBV27 and TRBJ1-2; 8 nucleotides align to TRBD1. CDR1 MNHEY and CDR2 SMNVEV come from the germline V gene (reference sequence). CDR3 length equals 15 residues. V trimming: 4 bases; J trimming: 4 bases; junction bases outside the gene matches: 8. DNA of the CDR3: TGTGCCAGCAGTTGGACAGGGTTAGGGGTCTATGGCTACACCTTC. Residues: CASSWTGLGVYGYTF.